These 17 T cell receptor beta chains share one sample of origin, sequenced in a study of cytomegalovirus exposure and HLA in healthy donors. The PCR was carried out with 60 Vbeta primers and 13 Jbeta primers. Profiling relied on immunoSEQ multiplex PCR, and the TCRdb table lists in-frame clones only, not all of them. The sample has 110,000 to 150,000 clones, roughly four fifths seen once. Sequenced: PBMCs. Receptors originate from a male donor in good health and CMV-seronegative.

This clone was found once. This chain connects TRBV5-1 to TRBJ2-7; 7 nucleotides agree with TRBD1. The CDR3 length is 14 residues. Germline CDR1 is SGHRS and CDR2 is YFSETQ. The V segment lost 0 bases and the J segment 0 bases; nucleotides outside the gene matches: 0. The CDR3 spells CASSLDRGSYEQYF. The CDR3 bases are TGCGCCAGCAGCTTGGACAGGGGCTCCTACGAGCAGTACTTC. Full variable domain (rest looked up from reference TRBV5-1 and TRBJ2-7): KAGVTQTPRYLIKTRGQQVTLSCSPISGHRSVSWYQQTPGQGLQFLFEYFSETQRNKGNFPGRFSGRQFSNSRSEMNVSTLELGDSALYLCASSLDRGSYEQYFGPGTRLTVT.

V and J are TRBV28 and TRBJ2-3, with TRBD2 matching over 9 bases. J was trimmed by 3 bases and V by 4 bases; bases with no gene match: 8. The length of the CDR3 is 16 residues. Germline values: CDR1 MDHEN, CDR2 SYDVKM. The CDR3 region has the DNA TGTGCCAGCAGTTCCATAGCGGGAGAGCGGACAGATACGCAGTATTTT. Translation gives CASSSIAGERTDTQYF.

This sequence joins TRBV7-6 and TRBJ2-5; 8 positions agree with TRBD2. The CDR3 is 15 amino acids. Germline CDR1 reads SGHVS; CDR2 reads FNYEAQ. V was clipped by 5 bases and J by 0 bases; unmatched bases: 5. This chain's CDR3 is CASSENGGDQETQYF. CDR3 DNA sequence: TGTGCCAGCAGCGAAAACGGGGGGGACCAAGAGACCCAGTACTTC.

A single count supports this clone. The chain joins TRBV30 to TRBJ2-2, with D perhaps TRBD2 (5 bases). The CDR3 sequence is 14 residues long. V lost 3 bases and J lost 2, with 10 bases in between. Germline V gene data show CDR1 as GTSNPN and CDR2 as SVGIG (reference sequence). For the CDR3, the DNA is TGTGCCTGGAGGGGCGGGTTTAACACCGGGGAGCTGTTTTTT. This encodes CAWRGGFNTGELFF.

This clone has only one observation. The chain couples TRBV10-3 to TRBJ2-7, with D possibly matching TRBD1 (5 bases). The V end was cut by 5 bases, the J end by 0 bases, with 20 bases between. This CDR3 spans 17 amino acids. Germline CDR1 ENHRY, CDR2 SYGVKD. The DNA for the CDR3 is TGTGCCATCAGTCCTCGGACCCAGGGTCTGCACTCCTACGAGCAGTACTTC. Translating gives CAISPRTQGLHSYEQYF.

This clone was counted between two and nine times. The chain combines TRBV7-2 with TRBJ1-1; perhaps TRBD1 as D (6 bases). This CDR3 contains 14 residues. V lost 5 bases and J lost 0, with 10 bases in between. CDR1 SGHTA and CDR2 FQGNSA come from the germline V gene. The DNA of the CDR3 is TGTGCCAGCAGCATGTGGGGGCTGAACACTGAAGCTTTCTTT. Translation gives CASSMWGLNTEAFF. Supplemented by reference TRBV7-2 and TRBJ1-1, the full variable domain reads GAGVSQSPSNKVTEKGKDVELRCDPISGHTALYWYRQSLGQGLEFLIYFQGNSAPDKSGLPSDRFSAERTGGSVSTLTIQRTQQEDSAVYLCASSMWGLNTEAFFGQGTRLTVV.

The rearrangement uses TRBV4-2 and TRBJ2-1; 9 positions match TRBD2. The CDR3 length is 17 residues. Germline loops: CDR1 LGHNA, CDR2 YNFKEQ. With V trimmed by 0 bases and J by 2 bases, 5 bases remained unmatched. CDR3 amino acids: CASSQEGPSGAYNEQFF. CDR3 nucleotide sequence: TGTGCCAGCAGCCAAGAAGGACCTAGCGGGGCCTACAATGAGCAGTTCTTC.

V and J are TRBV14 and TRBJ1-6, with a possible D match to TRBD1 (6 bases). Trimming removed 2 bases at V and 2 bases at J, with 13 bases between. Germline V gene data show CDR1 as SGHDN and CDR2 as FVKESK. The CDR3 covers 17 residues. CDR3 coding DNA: TGTGCCAGCAGCCAACGCAGGGGTAGGGCCTATAATTCACCCCTCCACTTT. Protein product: CASSQRRGRAYNSPLHF.

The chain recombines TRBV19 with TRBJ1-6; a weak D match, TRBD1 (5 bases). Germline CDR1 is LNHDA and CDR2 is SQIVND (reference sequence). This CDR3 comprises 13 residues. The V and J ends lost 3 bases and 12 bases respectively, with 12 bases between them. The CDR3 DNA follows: TGTGCCAGTAGTATTGGGGGGAGCAGACCCCTCCACTTT. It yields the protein CASSIGGSRPLHF.

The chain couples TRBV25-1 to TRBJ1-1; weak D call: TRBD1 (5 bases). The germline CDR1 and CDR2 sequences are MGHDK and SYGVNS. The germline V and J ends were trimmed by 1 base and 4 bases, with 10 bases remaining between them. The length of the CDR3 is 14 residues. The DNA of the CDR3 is TGTGCCAGCAGTGAATTAGGAAGGGGCACTGAAGCTTTCTTT. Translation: CASSELGRGTEAFF.

The CDR3 sequence is CASSSGFGQLRLFF. CDR3 nucleotide sequence: TGTGCCAGCAGCTCGGGGTTTGGACAGCTCAGACTGTTTTTT. This chain joins TRBV5-8 and TRBJ1-4; D possibly corresponds to TRBD1 (6 bases). The V end was cut by 3 bases, the J end by 13 bases, with 19 bases between. This CDR3 region has 14 residues. Germline assignment: CDR1 SGHTS and CDR2 YDEGEE.

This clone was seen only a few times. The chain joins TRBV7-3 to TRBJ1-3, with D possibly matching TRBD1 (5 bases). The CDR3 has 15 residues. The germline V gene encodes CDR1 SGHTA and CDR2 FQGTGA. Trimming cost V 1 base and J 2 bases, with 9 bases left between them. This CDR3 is CASSLNAGTGNTIYF. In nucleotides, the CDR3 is TGTGCCAGCAGCTTAAACGCAGGGACTGGAAACACCATATATTTT.

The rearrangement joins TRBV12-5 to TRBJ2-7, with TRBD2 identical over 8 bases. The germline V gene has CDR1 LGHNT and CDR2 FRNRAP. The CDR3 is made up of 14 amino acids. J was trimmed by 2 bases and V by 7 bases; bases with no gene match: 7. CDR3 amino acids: CASALPGGPYEQYF. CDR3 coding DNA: TGTGCTAGTGCCCTACCGGGGGGGCCCTACGAGCAGTACTTC.

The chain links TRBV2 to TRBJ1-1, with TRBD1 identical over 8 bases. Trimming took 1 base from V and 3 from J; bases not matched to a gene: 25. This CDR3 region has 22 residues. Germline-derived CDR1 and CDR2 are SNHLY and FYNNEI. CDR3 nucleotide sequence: TGTGCCAGCAGTGAAGTCAGTTTACCGGAGGGAACAGGGGGGAGCCAAGACACTGAAGCTTTCTTT. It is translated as CASSEVSLPEGTGGSQDTEAFF.

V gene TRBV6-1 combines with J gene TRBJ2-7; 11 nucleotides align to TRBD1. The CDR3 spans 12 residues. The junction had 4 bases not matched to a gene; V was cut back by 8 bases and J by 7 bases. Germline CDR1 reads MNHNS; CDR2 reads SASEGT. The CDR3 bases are TGTGCCAGCTTGGACAGGGGGCGAGAGCAGTACTTC. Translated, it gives CASLDRGREQYF.

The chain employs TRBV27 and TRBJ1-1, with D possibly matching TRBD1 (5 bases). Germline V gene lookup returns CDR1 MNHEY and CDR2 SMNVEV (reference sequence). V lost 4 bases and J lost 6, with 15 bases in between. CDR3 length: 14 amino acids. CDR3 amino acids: CASSYRGYRSEAFF. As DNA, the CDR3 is TGTGCCAGCAGTTACCGGGGGTATCGATCTGAAGCTTTCTTT.

The CDR3: CASSPHPGLADTGELFF. CDR3 DNA sequence: TGTGCCAGCAGCCCCCACCCGGGACTAGCGGACACCGGGGAGCTGTTTTTT. The chain has TRBV7-9 and TRBJ2-2, with TRBD2 matching over 11 bases. CDR1 is SEHNR, CDR2 FQNEAQ, per germline (reference sequence). The length of the CDR3 is 17 residues. V lost 5 bases, J lost 3 bases, and 8 bases stayed unmatched.